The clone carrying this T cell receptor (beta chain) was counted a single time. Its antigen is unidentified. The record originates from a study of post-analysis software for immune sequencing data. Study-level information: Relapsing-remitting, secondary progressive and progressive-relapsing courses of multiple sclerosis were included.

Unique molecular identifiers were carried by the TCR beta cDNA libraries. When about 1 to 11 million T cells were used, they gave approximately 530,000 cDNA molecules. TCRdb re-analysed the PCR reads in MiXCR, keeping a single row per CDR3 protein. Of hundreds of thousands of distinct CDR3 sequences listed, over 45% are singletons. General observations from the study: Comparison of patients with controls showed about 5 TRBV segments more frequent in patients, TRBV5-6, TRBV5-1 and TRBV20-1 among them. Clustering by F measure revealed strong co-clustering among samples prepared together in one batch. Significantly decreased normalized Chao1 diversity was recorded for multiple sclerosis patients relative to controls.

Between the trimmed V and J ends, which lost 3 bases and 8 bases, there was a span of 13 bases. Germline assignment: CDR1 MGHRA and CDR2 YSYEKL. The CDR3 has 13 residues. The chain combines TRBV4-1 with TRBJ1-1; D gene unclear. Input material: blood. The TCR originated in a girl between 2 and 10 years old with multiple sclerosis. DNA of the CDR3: TGCGCCAGCAGCCACAATAAGGGCGAAGAAGCTTTCTTT. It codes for CASSHNKGEEAFF.